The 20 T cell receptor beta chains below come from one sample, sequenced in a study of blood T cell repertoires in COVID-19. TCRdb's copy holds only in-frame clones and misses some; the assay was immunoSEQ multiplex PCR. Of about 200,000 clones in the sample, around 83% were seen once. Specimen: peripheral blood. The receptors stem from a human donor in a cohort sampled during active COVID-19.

CDR3 residues: CATQGGGQGNTEAFF. The DNA of the CDR3 is TGTGCCACCCAGGGAGGGGGACAGGGGAACACTGAAGCTTTCTTT. The V and J genes are TRBV19 and TRBJ1-1; TRBD1 matches at 9 bases. In germline, CDR1 is LNHDA, CDR2 SQIVND (reference sequence). Losses at the gene ends were 10 bases for V and 1 base for J; bases not matched to a gene: 10. This CDR3 comprises 15 residues.

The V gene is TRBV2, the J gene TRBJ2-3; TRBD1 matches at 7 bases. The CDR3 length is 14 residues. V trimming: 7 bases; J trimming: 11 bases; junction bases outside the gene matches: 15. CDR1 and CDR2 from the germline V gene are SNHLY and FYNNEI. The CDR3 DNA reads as TGTGCCAGCAAACCTCCTACAGGGGTTTTTATGCAGTATTTT. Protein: CASKPPTGVFMQYF.

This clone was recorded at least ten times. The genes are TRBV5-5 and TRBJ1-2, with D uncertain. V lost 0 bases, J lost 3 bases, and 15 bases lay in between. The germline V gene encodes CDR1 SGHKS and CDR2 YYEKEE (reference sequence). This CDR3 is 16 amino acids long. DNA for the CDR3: TGTGCCAGCAGCTTGGTTGTCGCACTCACGGACTATGGCTACACCTTC. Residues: CASSLVVALTDYGYTF.

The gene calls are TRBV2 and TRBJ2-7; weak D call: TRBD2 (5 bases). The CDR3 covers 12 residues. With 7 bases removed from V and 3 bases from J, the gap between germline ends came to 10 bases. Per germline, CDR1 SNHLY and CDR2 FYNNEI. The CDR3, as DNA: TGTGCCAGCAAGGTAGCGCTCTACGAGCAGTACTTC. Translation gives CASKVALYEQYF.

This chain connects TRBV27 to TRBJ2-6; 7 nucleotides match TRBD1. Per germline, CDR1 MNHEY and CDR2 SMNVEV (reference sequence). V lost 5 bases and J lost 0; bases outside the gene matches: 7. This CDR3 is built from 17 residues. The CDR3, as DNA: TGTGCCAGCAGTCCCGGGACAGCGTACTCTGGGGCCAACGTCCTGACTTTC. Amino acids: CASSPGTAYSGANVLTF.

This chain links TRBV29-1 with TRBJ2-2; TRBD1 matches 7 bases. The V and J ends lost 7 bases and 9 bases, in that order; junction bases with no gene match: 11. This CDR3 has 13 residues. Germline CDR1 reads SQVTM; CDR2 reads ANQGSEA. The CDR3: CSAEGARTRELFF. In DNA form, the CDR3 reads TGCAGCGCCGAGGGGGCCAGAACCAGGGAGCTGTTTTTT.

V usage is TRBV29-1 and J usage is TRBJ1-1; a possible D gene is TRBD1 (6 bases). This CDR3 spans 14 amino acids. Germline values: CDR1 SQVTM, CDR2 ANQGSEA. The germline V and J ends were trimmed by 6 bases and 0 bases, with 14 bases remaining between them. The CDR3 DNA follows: TGCAGCGTCCCCGAGGACAGTTTGAACACTGAAGCTTTCTTT. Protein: CSVPEDSLNTEAFF.

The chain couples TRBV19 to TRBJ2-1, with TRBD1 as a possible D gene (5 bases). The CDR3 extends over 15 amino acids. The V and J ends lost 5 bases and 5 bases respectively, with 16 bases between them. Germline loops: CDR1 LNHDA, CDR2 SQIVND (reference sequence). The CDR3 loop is CASSARQYRDNEQFF. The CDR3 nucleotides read TGTGCCAGTAGTGCTAGACAGTACCGTGACAATGAGCAGTTCTTC. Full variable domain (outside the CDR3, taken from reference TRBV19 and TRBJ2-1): DGGITQSPKYLFRKEGQNVTLSCEQNLNHDAMYWYRQDPGQGLRLIYYSQIVNDFQKGDIAEGYSVSREKKESFPLTVTSAQKNPTAFYLCASSARQYRDNEQFFGPGTRLTVL.

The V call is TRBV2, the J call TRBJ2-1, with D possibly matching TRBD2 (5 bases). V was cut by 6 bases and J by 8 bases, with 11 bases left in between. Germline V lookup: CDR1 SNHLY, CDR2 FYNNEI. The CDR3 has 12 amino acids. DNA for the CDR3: TGTGCCAGCAGAGTAGCGCTCTATGAGCAGTTCTTC. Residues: CASRVALYEQFF.

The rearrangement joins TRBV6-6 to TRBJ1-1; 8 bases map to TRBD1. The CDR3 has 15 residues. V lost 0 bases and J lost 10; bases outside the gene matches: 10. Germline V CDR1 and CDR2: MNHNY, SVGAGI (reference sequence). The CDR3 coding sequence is TGTGCCAGCAGTTACTCAGTCCAGGGGGCTGGTGGAGCTTTCTTT. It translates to CASSYSVQGAGGAFF.

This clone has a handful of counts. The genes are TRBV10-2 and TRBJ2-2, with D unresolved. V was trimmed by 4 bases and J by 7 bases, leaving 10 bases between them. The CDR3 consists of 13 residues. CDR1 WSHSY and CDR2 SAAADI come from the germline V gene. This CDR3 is CASSGQAHGELFF. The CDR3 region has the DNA TGCGCCAGCAGTGGTCAGGCGCACGGGGAGCTGTTTTTT.

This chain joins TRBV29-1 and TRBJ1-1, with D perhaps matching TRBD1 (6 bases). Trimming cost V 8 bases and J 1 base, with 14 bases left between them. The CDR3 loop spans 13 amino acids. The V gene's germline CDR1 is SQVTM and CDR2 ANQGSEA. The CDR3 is CSLGQTSNTEAFF. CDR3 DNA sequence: TGCAGCCTAGGACAGACTTCGAACACTGAAGCTTTCTTT.

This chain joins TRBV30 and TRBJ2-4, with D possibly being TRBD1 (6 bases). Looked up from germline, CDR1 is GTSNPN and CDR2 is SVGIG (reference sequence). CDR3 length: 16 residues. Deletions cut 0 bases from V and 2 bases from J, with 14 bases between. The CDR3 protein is CAWSVELGGSKNIQYF. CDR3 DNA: TGTGCCTGGAGTGTAGAACTAGGGGGTTCCAAAAACATTCAGTACTTC.

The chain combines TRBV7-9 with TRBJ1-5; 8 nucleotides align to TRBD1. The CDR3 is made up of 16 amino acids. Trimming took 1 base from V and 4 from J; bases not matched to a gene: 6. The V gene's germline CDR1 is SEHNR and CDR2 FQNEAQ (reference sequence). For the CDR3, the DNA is TGTGCCAGCAGCTTAGGATCACAGGGGGGGAATCAGCCCCAGCATTTT. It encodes CASSLGSQGGNQPQHF.

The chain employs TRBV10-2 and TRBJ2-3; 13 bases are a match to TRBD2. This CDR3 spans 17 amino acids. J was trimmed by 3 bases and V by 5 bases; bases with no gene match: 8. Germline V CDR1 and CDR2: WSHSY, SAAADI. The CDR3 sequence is CASSLLGLAGLTDTQYF. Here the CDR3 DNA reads TGCGCCAGCAGTCTATTGGGACTAGCGGGGTTGACAGATACGCAGTATTTT.

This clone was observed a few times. The CDR3 DNA is TGTGCTAGTGGTGGCAGGCTGGATCAGCCCCAGCATTTT. The encoded protein is CASGGRLDQPQHF. J is TRBJ1-5 and V is TRBV12-5; no definite D call. V was cut by 5 bases and J by 5 bases, with 10 bases left in between. CDR1 is LGHNT, CDR2 FRNRAP, per germline. The length of the CDR3 is 13 residues.

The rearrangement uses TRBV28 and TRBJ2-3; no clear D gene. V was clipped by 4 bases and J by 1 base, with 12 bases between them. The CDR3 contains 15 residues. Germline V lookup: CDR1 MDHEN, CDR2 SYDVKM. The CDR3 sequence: CASSSPGWGTDTQYF. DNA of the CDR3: TGTGCCAGCAGTTCCCCCGGGTGGGGCACAGATACGCAGTATTTT.

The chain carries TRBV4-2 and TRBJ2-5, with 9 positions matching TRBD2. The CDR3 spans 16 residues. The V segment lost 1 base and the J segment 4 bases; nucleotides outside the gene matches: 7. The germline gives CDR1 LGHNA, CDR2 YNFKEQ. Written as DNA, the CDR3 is TGTGCCAGCAGCCAAGCTTCTAGCGGGACTGGAGAGACCCAGTACTTC. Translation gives CASSQASSGTGETQYF.

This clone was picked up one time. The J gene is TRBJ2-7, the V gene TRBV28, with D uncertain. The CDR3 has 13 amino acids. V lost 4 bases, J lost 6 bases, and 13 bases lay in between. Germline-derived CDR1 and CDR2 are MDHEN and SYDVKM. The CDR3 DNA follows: TGTGCCAGCAGTTGGGCCCGTCGTGGCGAGCAGTACTTC. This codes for CASSWARRGEQYF. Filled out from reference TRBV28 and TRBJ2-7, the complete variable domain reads DVKVTQSSRYLVKRTGEKVFLECVQDMDHENMFWYRQDPGLGLRLIYFSYDVKMKEKGDIPEGYSVSREKKERFSLILESASTNQTSMYLCASSWARRGEQYFGPGTRLTVT.

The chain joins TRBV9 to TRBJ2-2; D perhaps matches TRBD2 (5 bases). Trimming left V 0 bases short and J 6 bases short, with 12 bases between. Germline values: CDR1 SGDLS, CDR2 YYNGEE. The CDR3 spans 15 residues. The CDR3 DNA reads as TGTGCCAGCAGCGTAGGTGGAGGCGGCTCCGGGGAGCTGTTTTTT. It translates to CASSVGGGGSGELFF.